The sequence of this TCR beta chain was determined in a study of blood T cell repertoires in COVID-19. At the level of the study: Some COVID-19 samples were acute and others convalescent; all came from the United States, Italy and Spain. PBMCs, B-cell-depleted T cells, or T cells were the source of the cDNA or gDNA that made up the material.

In the original processing: Amplification of reference gene primers provided the estimated nucleated cell counts. Using immunoSEQ multiplex PCR, the repertoire was profiled, and TCRdb retains in-frame clones only, with some absent. The DNA gave D and trimming, while V, J and clone size come from that table. The sample lists 95,000 to 110,000 clones, around 89% occurring once. The clonotype was recovered from a man aged 35-49 years with active or convalescent COVID-19. Sequencing input: peripheral blood.

The CDR3 protein is CATTGTGGPANYGYTF. The CDR3 DNA reads as TGTGCCACCACCGGGACAGGGGGCCCCGCTAACTATGGCTACACCTTC. The chain combines TRBV6-6 with TRBJ1-2, with 12 bases matching TRBD1. Germline V lookup: CDR1 MNHNY, CDR2 SVGAGI (reference sequence). CDR3 length: 16 residues. With 10 bases clipped from V and 0 bases from J, the junction kept 9 bases outside the gene matches.